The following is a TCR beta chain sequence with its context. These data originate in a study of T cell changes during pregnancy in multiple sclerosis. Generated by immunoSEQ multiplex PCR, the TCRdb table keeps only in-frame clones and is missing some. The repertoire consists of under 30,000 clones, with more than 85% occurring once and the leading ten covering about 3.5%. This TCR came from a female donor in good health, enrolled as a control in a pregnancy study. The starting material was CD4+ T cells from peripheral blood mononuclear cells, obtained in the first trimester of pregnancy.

CDR3 bases: TGTGCCAGCAGTGCCCAGGGGGCAGGCTATGGCTACACCTTC. This sequence encodes CASSAQGAGYGYTF. J is TRBJ1-2 and V is TRBV6-1; 8 bases map to TRBD1. This CDR3 contains 14 residues. Trimming cost V 4 bases and J 4 bases; bases outside gene matches: 5. Germline CDR1 is MNHNS and CDR2 is SASEGT.